This paragraph covers one T cell receptor (beta chain) sequence. The antigen is undetermined. These data come from a study of cytomegalovirus exposure and HLA in healthy donors. PCR amplification relied on 60 Vbeta primers (plus 13 Jbeta primers). The table came from immunoSEQ multiplex PCR; TCRdb's copy has only in-frame clones and leaves some out. The table includes 150,000 to 200,000 clones, 77% detected once. Germline CDR1 reads LGHNA; CDR2 reads YSLEER. Trimming took 0 bases from V and 4 from J, leaving 13 bases between them. The CDR3 has 16 amino acids. Findings of the study overall: Later analysis revealed greater clonal expansion in HLA-associated TCR beta chains than in equally common others.

Sequenced input: PBMCs. The chain has TRBV4-3 and TRBJ2-1; tentatively, D is TRBD1 (6 bases). This receptor was obtained from a man between 18 and 35 years old in good health and CMV-seronegative. CDR3 loop: CASSQDGRTGYNEQFF. The CDR3 DNA reads as TGCGCCAGCAGCCAAGATGGGCGAACAGGGTACAATGAGCAGTTCTTC.